This is a list of T cell receptor beta chains from one sample in a study of T cell repertoires in cytomegalovirus infection. TCRdb recomputed calls from the reads with MiXCR, one row per CDR3 protein. Of 200,000 to 250,000 distinct CDR3 sequences listed, around two fifths are singletons. These receptors lack a known antigen. Sample: CD8+ T cells from cultured PBMCs, taken from culture after CMV antigen stimulation. The source of these receptors is a human donor in good health (CMV status not recorded). Some clones in this sample may be carry-over from other donors' samples. CDR3s include the opening cysteine and the closing phenylalanine or tryptophan. The order of the fields is V gene, clone size, J gene, D gene, CDR3 DNA, CDR3 protein. D genes are given only for firm matches. The listing skips clone size in some rows; elsewhere it reads once, few, many or a size class.

>TRBV5-4|once|TRBJ1-2|.
TGTGCCAGCAGTTCTAGTACACCTGGCTTGGTCGGCTACACCTTC
CASSSSTPGLVGYTF
>TRBV7-9|many|TRBJ2-1|TRBD2
TGTGCCAGCAGGCGACCCTTAGCGGGAGGTTACAATGAGCAGTTCTTC
CASRRPLAGGYNEQFF
>TRBV11-2|.|TRBJ2-1|TRBD2
TGTGCCACCCCTGAGCGGGATTACAATGAGCAGTTCTTC
CATPERDYNEQFF
>TRBV12-3/TRBV12-4|.|TRBJ2-1|.
TGTGCCAGCAGTAGACCCCGGGACCGTAACTACAATGAGCAGTTCTTC
CASSRPRDRNYNEQFF
>TRBV29-1|.|TRBJ1-2|TRBD1
TGCAGCGGAAAAGGGGGCGCAATTCATGGCTACACCTTC
CSGKGGAIHGYTF
>TRBV27|.|TRBJ2-7|.
TGTGCCAGCAGTTTATTTCGACAGGCCTACGAGCAGTACTTC
CASSLFRQAYEQYF
>TRBV7-9|few|TRBJ2-1|TRBD2
TGTGCCAGCAGCCCCCGGACTAGCGGGAGTCTTGAGCAGTTCTTC
CASSPRTSGSLEQFF
>TRBV12-3/TRBV12-4|.|TRBJ2-1|TRBD1
TGTGCCAGAAGTTTGGGGACAGGGGGTCTAAATGAGCAGTTCTTC
CARSLGTGGLNEQFF
>TRBV10-2|.|TRBJ2-3|TRBD2
TGCGCCAGCATAGACCCTCTTCTAGCGGGGGGCCGGGATACGCAGTATTTT
CASIDPLLAGGRDTQYF
>TRBV7-9|few|TRBJ2-7|TRBD1
TGTGCCAGCAGCTTAGCGGGACAGGGGGCACGAAGCTCCTACGAGCAGTACTTC
CASSLAGQGARSSYEQYF
>TRBV12-3/TRBV12-4|.|TRBJ2-7|.
TGTGCCAGCAGTTTAGGAGCGACGGGAACCTACGAGCAGTACTTC
CASSLGATGTYEQYF
>TRBV7-9|.|TRBJ1-4|.
TGTGCCAGCAGCTTGGCGGCGGACGAGAATGAAAAACTGTTTTTT
CASSLAADENEKLFF
>TRBV7-6|many|TRBJ2-1|.
TGTGCCAGCAGCCCCGAGCCGGGGGAGTACAATGAGCAGTTCTTC
CASSPEPGEYNEQFF
>TRBV12-3/TRBV12-4|few|TRBJ2-2|.
TGTGCCCTCGGAGACCCCCTTTCCCTGGGGGAGCTGTTTTTT
CALGDPLSLGELFF
>TRBV7-3|.|TRBJ2-3|.
TGTGCCAGCAGCTTAACGGGATCGGTAGATACGCAGTATTTT
CASSLTGSVDTQYF
>TRBV27|.|TRBJ2-3|.
TGTGCCAGCAGTCTGCAGTCCCCTGGCACAGATACGCAGTATTTT
CASSLQSPGTDTQYF
>TRBV5-4|.|TRBJ2-1|TRBD1
TGTGCCATGGGGACAGACTACAATGAGCAGTTCTTC
CAMGTDYNEQFF
>TRBV7-9|few|TRBJ1-1|.
TGTGCCAGCACCGCGTTGCAGGCCCTGGGGACTGAAGCTTTCTTT
CASTALQALGTEAFF
>TRBV2|.|TRBJ1-1|.
TGTGCCAGCGGGGGGGCAGGGGCGTTGAACACTGAAGCTTTCTTT
CASGGAGALNTEAFF
>TRBV28|many|TRBJ2-7|.
TGTGCCAGCAGTTTAGGCAGAAACTACGAGCAGTACTTC
CASSLGRNYEQYF
>TRBV7-9|few|TRBJ2-1|TRBD1
TGTGCCAGCAGCCCTCCGGGACAGGGTGCGGGTAATGAGCAGTTCTTC
CASSPPGQGAGNEQFF
>TRBV6-6|.|TRBJ2-2|.
TGTGCCAGCCATACGATCAGGTTGAACACCGGGGAGCTGTTTTTT
CASHTIRLNTGELFF
>TRBV12-3/TRBV12-4|.|TRBJ2-3|.
TGTGCCAGCCGCTCAGGGTCAGATACGCAGTATTTT
CASRSGSDTQYF
>TRBV5-1|.|TRBJ2-2|TRBD2
TGCGCCAGCAGCTTAGCGGGAACCCCGGGCACCGGGGAGCTGTTTTTT
CASSLAGTPGTGELFF
>TRBV27|.|TRBJ2-3|.
TGTGCCAGCTTCCCATTATCGGGGGCCGGCACAGATACGCAGTATTTT
CASFPLSGAGTDTQYF
>TRBV14|.|TRBJ1-1|.
TGTGCCAGCAGCCAAGATCCGACAGGTTCGAACACTGAAGCTTTCTTT
CASSQDPTGSNTEAFF
>TRBV28|few|TRBJ1-4|TRBD1
TGTGCCACCCAACCCGGGACAGCAACTAATGAAAAACTGTTTTTT
CATQPGTATNEKLFF
>TRBV10-3|.|TRBJ1-1|.
TGTGCCATCAGTGACAGGGGCGGTCCGGGAGCTTTCTTT
CAISDRGGPGAFF
>TRBV2|.|TRBJ1-1|.
TGTGCCAGCAGTCGGGGACATCTGAACACTGAAGCTTTCTTT
CASSRGHLNTEAFF
>TRBV7-4|few|TRBJ2-2|.
TGTGCCAGCAGCTTACAGGGACGGATAAACACCGGGGAGCTGTTTTTT
CASSLQGRINTGELFF
>TRBV27|few|TRBJ1-2|.
TGTGCCAGCAGCGATCCCGGGTCCTATGGCTACACCTTC
CASSDPGSYGYTF
>TRBV11-2|few|TRBJ2-7|.
TGTGCCAGCAGCTTAGAGTCGGCGTCATCCTACGAGCAGTACTTC
CASSLESASSYEQYF
>TRBV7-6|.|TRBJ2-5|.
TGTGCCAGCAGCTTAGGGGAGACATTCCAAGAGACCCAGTACTTC
CASSLGETFQETQYF
>TRBV19|few|TRBJ2-3|TRBD2
TGTGCCAGTAGTTTGACTAGCGGGAGGACGGATACGCAGTATTTT
CASSLTSGRTDTQYF
>TRBV29-1|.|TRBJ2-3|TRBD2
TGCAGCGTTGCCCCGGGTAGCGGGAGGTTTAGCACAGATACGCAGTATTTT
CSVAPGSGRFSTDTQYF
>TRBV19|few|TRBJ2-1|.
TGTGCCAGTATGGGGGCCACCTCCTACAATGAGCAGTTCTTC
CASMGATSYNEQFF
>TRBV11-2|few|TRBJ1-1|.
TGTGCCAGCAGCCCCACAGGGTGGCGAGCTTTCTTT
CASSPTGWRAFF
>TRBV5-1|.|TRBJ2-7|TRBD2
TGCGCCAGCAGCTTGCGTAGCGGGTACGAGCAGTACTTC
CASSLRSGYEQYF
>TRBV7-2|.|TRBJ2-7|.
TGTGCCAGCAGCCCCGGACAGGGAGGGAAGTCCTACGAGCAGTACTTC
CASSPGQGGKSYEQYF
>TRBV7-6|.|TRBJ2-3|.
TGTGCCAGCAGCCCTCGGGGGTCAGGGTCGGACACAGATACGCAGTATTTT
CASSPRGSGSDTDTQYF
>TRBV7-3|many|TRBJ1-1|TRBD1
TGTGCCAGCAGCTTAAGGGACAGGGGGCCCTGGGGCACTGAAGCTTTCTTT
CASSLRDRGPWGTEAFF
>TRBV19|few|TRBJ2-1|TRBD2
TGTGCCAGTTCGCAGCGGGAGGGCCTTCCCGATGAGCAGTTCTTC
CASSQREGLPDEQFF